This record covers a single TCR beta chain. Researchers made TCR beta libraries by using iRepertoire HTBI primers and running Arm-PCR on CDR3 regions. TCRdb fed the multiplex PCR reads into MiXCR, producing one record per CDR3 protein. The sample has around 470,000 distinct CDR3 sequences, less than 15% seen once. The CDR3 runs 17 residues. V lost 0 bases, J lost 2 bases, and 3 bases stayed unmatched. CDR1 SGHRS and CDR2 YFSETQ come from the germline V gene. The data derive from a study of regulatory T cells in long-lasting Graves disease. The time point here: newly diagnosed GD, antithyroid drugs for less than 3 months. After RNA was extracted from PBMCs, the TCR library was made from it. This sample was shared with a second study, whose subject was T cells in Graves' hyperthyroidism and ophthalmopathy. That investigation notes: For ophthalmopathy, model prediction preceded onset by a median roughly 6.3 months.

The origin of this receptor is a woman aged 45-59 years with Graves disease. The chain combines TRBV5-1 with TRBJ2-2; 11 nucleotides align to TRBD2. Sequencing was performed on peripheral blood mononuclear cells (PBMCs), taken at new diagnosis, from a patient treated with antithyroid drugs. The CDR3 loop is CASSLGTSGQNTGELFF. The DNA for the CDR3 is TGCGCCAGCAGCTTGGGGACTAGCGGGCAAAACACCGGGGAGCTGTTTTTT.